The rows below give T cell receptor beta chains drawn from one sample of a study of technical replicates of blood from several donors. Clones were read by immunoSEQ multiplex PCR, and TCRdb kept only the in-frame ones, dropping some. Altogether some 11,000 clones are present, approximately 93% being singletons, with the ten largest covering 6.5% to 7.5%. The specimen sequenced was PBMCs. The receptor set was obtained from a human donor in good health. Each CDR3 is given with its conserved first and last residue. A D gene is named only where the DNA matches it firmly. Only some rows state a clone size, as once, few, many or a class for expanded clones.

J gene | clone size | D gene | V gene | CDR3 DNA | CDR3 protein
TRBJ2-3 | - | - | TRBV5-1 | TGCGCCAGCAGCTTGCAGGGGTCCGGCGGCACAGATACGCAGTATTTT | CASSLQGSGGTDTQYF
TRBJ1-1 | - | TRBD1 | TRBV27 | TGTGCCAGCAGTCAGGGACAGGGGAAACGGAACACTGAAGCTTTCTTT | CASSQGQGKRNTEAFF
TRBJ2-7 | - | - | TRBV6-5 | TGTGCCAGCAGCGTAACAGGCCTTCCCTTCTACGAGCAGTACTTC | CASSVTGLPFYEQYF
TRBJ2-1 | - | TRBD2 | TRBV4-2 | TGTGCCAGCAGCCAAGATCTGGCCCTAGCGGGAGGGCCTGAGTTCTTC | CASSQDLALAGGPEFF
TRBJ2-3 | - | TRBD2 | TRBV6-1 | TGTGCCAGCAGTGATGGGCCTAGCGGACCAGATACGCAGTATTTT | CASSDGPSGPDTQYF
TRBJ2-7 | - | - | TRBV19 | TGTGCCAGTAGTAGTCGGGCCTACGAGCAGTACTTC | CASSSRAYEQYF
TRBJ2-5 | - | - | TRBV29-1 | TGCAGCTCTCGAGGAACAGGGTTAGAGACCCAGTACTTC | CSSRGTGLETQYF
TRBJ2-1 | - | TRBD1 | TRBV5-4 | TGTGCCAGCCTGGACAGGGTAGGCAATGAGCAGTTCTTC | CASLDRVGNEQFF
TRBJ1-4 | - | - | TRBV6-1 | TGTGCCAGCAGTCTCTTTCCAAGGGGTGGTGAAAAACTGTTTTTT | CASSLFPRGGEKLFF
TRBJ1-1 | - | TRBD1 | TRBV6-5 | TGTGCCAGCAGTGTGGACAGGGGGAGTGAAGCTTTCTTT | CASSVDRGSEAFF
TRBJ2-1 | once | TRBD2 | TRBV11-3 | TGTGCCAGCAGCGCACGAATGGGACTAGCGGGATTAAACTACAATGAGCAGTTCTTC | CASSARMGLAGLNYNEQFF
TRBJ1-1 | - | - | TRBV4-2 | TGTGCCAGCTCCCTGGGTCAGGGGCCAGCTTTCTTT | CASSLGQGPAFF
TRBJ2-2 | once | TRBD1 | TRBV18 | TGTGCCAGCTCACAAAGACAGGGGGACACCGGGGAGCTGTTTTTT | CASSQRQGDTGELFF
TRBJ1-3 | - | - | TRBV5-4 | TGTGCCAGCAGCTCTCAGAAGGAAGGCGGAGACACCATATATTTT | CASSSQKEGGDTIYF
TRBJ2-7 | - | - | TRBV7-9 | TGTGCCAGCAGAAATGGGCCCGTCTACGAGCAGTACTTC | CASRNGPVYEQYF
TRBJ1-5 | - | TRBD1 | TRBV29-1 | TGCAGCGAAATCCGGGACAGCACTAGCAATCAGCCCCAGCATTTT | CSEIRDSTSNQPQHF
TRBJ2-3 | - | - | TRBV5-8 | TGTGCCAGCAGCTTGGCGGGGACCGGAGGGAGCACAGATACGCAGTATTTT | CASSLAGTGGSTDTQYF
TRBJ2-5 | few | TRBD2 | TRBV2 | TGTGCCAGCAGTGAAGCGAGACTAGCGGGAGGGCAAGGAAGGGAGACCCAGTACTTC | CASSEARLAGGQGRETQYF
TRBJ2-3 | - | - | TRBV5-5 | TGTGCCAGCAGCTCGACAACTAGCACAGATACGCAGTATTTT | CASSSTTSTDTQYF
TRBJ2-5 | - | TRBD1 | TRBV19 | TGTGCCAGTAGTATATTTAGAGTCGGACAGGGTACGTTTGAGACCCAGTACTTC | CASSIFRVGQGTFETQYF
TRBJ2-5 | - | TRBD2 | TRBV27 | TGTGCCAGCAGGATTAGCGGGTCCCAAGAGACCCAGTACTTC | CASRISGSQETQYF
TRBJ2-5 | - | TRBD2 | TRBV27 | TGTGCCAGTTCCCGCGGGACTAGCTCCACGGAGACCCAGTACTTC | CASSRGTSSTETQYF
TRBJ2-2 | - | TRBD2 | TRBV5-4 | TGTGCCAGCAGCGTAGGAATAGCGGGAGGAACGCCGAACACCGGGGAGCTGTTTTTT | CASSVGIAGGTPNTGELFF
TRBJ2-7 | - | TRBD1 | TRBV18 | TGTGCCAGCTCACCGAGACAGGGGGCGGGGGAGCAGTACTTC | CASSPRQGAGEQYF
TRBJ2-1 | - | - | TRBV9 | TGTGCCAGCAGCTTCAACAATGAGCAGTTCTTC | CASSFNNEQFF
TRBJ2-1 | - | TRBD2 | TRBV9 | TGTGCCAGCAGCGTCGGACTAGCGGGAGTACCCTACAATGAGCAGTTCTTC | CASSVGLAGVPYNEQFF
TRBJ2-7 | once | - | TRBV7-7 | TGTGCCAGCCCCAAGCCAGGGCCCACCTACGAGCAGTACTTC | CASPKPGPTYEQYF
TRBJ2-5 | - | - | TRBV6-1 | TGTGCCAGCAGGGCCGATGGCGGGGAGTCGTACTTC | CASRADGGESYF
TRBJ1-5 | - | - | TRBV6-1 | TGTGCCAGCAGTGAGGGGCCCTCCCCCCCCAATCAGCCCCAGCATTTT | CASSEGPSPPNQPQHF
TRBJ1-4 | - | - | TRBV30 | TGTGCCTGGACCCCTGGGGGGGCTCGGAATGAAAAACTGTTTTTT | CAWTPGGARNEKLFF
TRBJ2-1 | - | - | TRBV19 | TGTGCCAGTAGTATTTCCGGAACAGGGCGCTCCTACAATGAGCAGTTCTTC | CASSISGTGRSYNEQFF
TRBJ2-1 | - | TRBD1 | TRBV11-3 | TGTGCCAGCAGTTCCTCGAGACAGGGGGCGCGGAATGAGCAGTTCTTC | CASSSSRQGARNEQFF
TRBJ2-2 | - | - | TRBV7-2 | TGTGCCAGCAGCTCCCAGGGAACCGGGGAGCTGTTTTTT | CASSSQGTGELFF
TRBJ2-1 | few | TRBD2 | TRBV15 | TGTGCCATAGGGACTAGCGCCACGAGCTCCTACAATGAGCAGTTCTTC | CAIGTSATSSYNEQFF
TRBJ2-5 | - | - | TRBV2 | TGTGCCAGCAGTGACTCAGGAACTGGAGAGACCCAGTACTTC | CASSDSGTGETQYF
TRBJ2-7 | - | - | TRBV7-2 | TGTGCCAGCAGCTTCTACCAAGCCTACGAGCAGTACTTC | CASSFYQAYEQYF
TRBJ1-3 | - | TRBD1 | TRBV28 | TGTGCCAGCAGTTTATTGACAGGGTCTGGAAACACCATATATTTT | CASSLLTGSGNTIYF
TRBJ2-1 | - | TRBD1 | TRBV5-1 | TGCGCCAGCAGCTTCGCCGGGACAGGGGATTCTGAGCAGTTCTTC | CASSFAGTGDSEQFF
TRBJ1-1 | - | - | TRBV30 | TGTGCCTGGAGTCAGGCGATGAACACTGAAGCTTTCTTT | CAWSQAMNTEAFF
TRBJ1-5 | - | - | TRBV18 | TGTGCCAGCTCATCAGGAGCGGTTCAGCCCCAGCATTTT | CASSSGAVQPQHF
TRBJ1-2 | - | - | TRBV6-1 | TGTGCCAGCAGTGAAGCGGCACGGAGCTATGGCTACACCTTC | CASSEAARSYGYTF
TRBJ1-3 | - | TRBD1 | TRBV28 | TGTGCCAGCAGAACGACAGGGGGTACTGGAAACACCATATATTTT | CASRTTGGTGNTIYF
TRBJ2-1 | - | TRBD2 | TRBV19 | TGTGCCAGTAGTATACTAGCGGGAGGGTCCAATGAGCAGTTCTTC | CASSILAGGSNEQFF
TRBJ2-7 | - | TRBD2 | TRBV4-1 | TGCGCCAGCAGCCAAGCTATAGCGGGAGTAGGTTCCTACGAGCAGTACTTC | CASSQAIAGVGSYEQYF
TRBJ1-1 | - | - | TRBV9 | TGTGCCAGCAGCGTAGAGCCGTACACTGAAGCTTTCTTT | CASSVEPYTEAFF
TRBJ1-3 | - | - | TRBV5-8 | TGTGCCAGCAGCTTGCAGGGATGGTCTGGAAACACCATATATTTT | CASSLQGWSGNTIYF
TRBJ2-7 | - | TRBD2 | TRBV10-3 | TGTGCCTCCGGGGGAGGGTCCTACGAGCAGTACTTC | CASGGGSYEQYF
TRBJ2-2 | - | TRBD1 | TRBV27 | TGTGCCAGCAGTTTTTCTTGGGACAGGAGAACCTCCGGGGAGCTGTTTTTT | CASSFSWDRRTSGELFF